The sequence of this TCR beta chain was determined in a study of blood T cell repertoires in COVID-19 (dated by TCRdb to 2020 to 2022). Study-wide context: Samples covering the acute and convalescent phases of COVID-19 were provided by collaborators in the United States, Italy and Spain. The material from the prospective study consisted of cDNA or gDNA derived from T cells, B-cell-depleted T cells, or PBMCs. The samples were drawn from the first 160 participants of the ongoing ImmuneRACE study and from over 950 subjects provided by 6 global collaborators. Where available, HLA class I and class II types were obtained from metadata supplied by the sample provider rather than from assay-based typing. A de-identified subject ID, COVID-19 status, age in years and sex were almost always included in the sample metadata. The dataset comprised deeply sampled blood TCRbeta repertoires from subjects exposed to, actively infected with, or recovered from COVID-19. The repertoires were made available in a free public database intended to serve as a resource for research on the immune response to SARS-CoV-2. Study-wide conclusions, independent of this receptor: Clinical and demographic metadata were provided uncurated, with the amount varying by source and participant.

The germline V gene provides CDR1 SNHLY and CDR2 FYNNEI. Trimmed from V: 6 bases; trimmed from J: 1 base; junction bases lacking a gene match: 2. From the cysteine up to the phenylalanine, the CDR3 has a length of 13 residues. The read is trimmed to its CDR3 DNA, 39 bases read in frame from base 1. TCRbeta CDR3 regions were amplified from genomic DNA by means of the immunoSEQ Assay, a bias-controlled multiplex PCR. The study's processing was this. Nucleated cell counts per sample were estimated from amplification of reference gene primers within the assay. Sequence reads were collapsed and filtered to measure the absolute abundance of every unique TCRbeta CDR3 rearrangement. For each sample, productive Simpson clonality was calculated as the square root of Simpson's diversity index over productive rearrangements. TCRdb obtained this table from immuneACCESS and retained in-frame rearrangements with V and J assigned. These tables miss some clones; where compared with another copy, unresolved V genes account for less than half of the shortfall, and the remainder is unexplained. That table is the source of V, J and clone size, and D and trimming were worked out from the DNA. This sample holds tens of thousands of clones; roughly 87% were observed only once. Over 12% of the sample belongs to the ten largest clones.

This clone showed up just once. The specificity of this receptor is unknown. There are no base qualities to consult, and no much larger clone falls within one base. Collaborating institutions collected whole blood in K2EDTA tubes following their own protocols. Collaborator samples were shipped for TCRbeta analysis as frozen whole blood, isolated PBMCs, or DNA extracted from either sample type. This receptor was taken from a male donor with acute or convalescent COVID-19. The sample consisted of peripheral blood. This chain joins TRBV2 to TRBJ1-1; the junction holds 7 bases that match TRBD1. The nucleotide sequence is given as TGTGCCAGCAGAGACAGGGCGAACACTGAAGCTTTCTTT. It specifies CASRDRANTEAFF.